Listed here are 14 T cell receptor beta chains from one sample, sequenced in a study of blood T cell repertoires in COVID-19. Here immunoSEQ multiplex PCR was the method, and the copy in TCRdb shows in-frame clones only, minus some. The sample includes 250,000 to 300,000 clones, 75% to 90% of them seen just once. Sequenced input: peripheral blood. Receptors originate from a woman in her seventies with COVID-19, enrolled during active disease.

The chain uses TRBV4-1 and TRBJ1-2; 7 bases match TRBD1. The germline CDR1 and CDR2 sequences are MGHRA and YSYEKL. This CDR3 has 15 amino acids. J lost 4 bases, V lost 1 base, and 6 bases had no gene match. The DNA for the CDR3 is TGCGCCAGCAGCCAAGTGTCGGGACAGCTCTATGGCTACACCTTC. Protein: CASSQVSGQLYGYTF.

The chain joins TRBV27 to TRBJ2-3; maybe TRBD1 (6 bases). CDR1 and CDR2 from the germline V gene are MNHEY and SMNVEV (reference sequence). This CDR3 is built from 15 residues. Between the trimmed V and J ends, which lost 0 bases and 4 bases, there was a span of 11 bases. The DNA for the CDR3 is TGTGCCAGCAGTTTATCGCTCGCAGGGGCAGATACGCAGTATTTT. Translating it yields CASSLSLAGADTQYF.

The chain couples TRBV28 to TRBJ2-7; 10 bases align to TRBD1. The J segment lost 2 bases and the V segment lost 2 bases, leaving 9 bases of the junction unmatched. CDR3 length equals 17 residues. Germline CDR1 reads MDHEN; CDR2 reads SYDVKM. CDR3 sequence: CASSLRGGQGIPYEQYF. In nucleotides, the CDR3 is TGTGCCAGCAGTTTACGAGGGGGACAGGGGATTCCCTACGAGCAGTACTTC.

CDR3: CASSTGVGETQYF. CDR3 coding DNA: TGTGCCAGTTCGACAGGGGTAGGAGAGACCCAGTACTTC. The V gene is TRBV19, the J gene TRBJ2-5; 8 bases are a match to TRBD1. There are 13 residues in the CDR3. J gave up 4 bases and V 8 bases, and 6 bases lay outside the gene matches. Germline V gives CDR1 LNHDA, CDR2 SQIVND (reference sequence).

Only a few counts were recorded for this clone. The CDR3 nucleotides read TGTGCCACCAGTGATAGGGACAGGAGGAAGGCTTTCTTT. Amino acids: CATSDRDRRKAFF. This chain connects TRBV24-1 to TRBJ1-1; 8 bases are a match to TRBD1. CDR1 and CDR2 from the germline V gene are KGHDR and SFDVKD. V was pared by 3 bases and J by 11 bases, with 7 bases of the junction left unmatched. CDR3 length equals 13 residues.

The gene calls are TRBV9 and TRBJ1-1, with D possibly matching TRBD1 (6 bases). This CDR3 spans 13 amino acids. Trimming removed 2 bases from V and 3 bases from J, with 8 bases in between. CDR1 is SGDLS, CDR2 YYNGEE, per germline. The CDR3 DNA sequence: TGTGCCAGCAGCGTGGGGGCGCACACTGAAGCTTTCTTT. It is translated as CASSVGAHTEAFF.

This chain links TRBV24-1 with TRBJ2-2, with unresolved D. V was pared by 5 bases and J by 1 base, with 10 bases between. This CDR3 comprises 15 residues. The germline V gene encodes CDR1 KGHDR and CDR2 SFDVKD. CDR3 sequence reads: CATSGSGMNTGELFF. CDR3 in DNA: TGTGCCACCAGTGGTTCAGGAATGAACACCGGGGAGCTGTTTTTT.

The chain joins TRBV18 to TRBJ1-1, with D perhaps TRBD1 (5 bases). This CDR3 is built from 14 residues. V gave up 6 bases and J gave up 6 bases, with 17 bases separating them. Germline lookup yields CDR1 KGHSH and CDR2 LQKENI. The CDR3 spells CASSGGLPLPEAFF. CDR3 nucleotide sequence: TGTGCCAGCTCCGGGGGACTACCCCTCCCTGAAGCTTTCTTT.

The chain employs TRBV7-2 and TRBJ1-4, with D possibly being TRBD1 (5 bases). V lost 1 base and J 7 bases, leaving 10 bases between the germline ends. From germline, CDR1 is SGHTA and CDR2 FQGNSA. This CDR3 is built from 14 residues. The CDR3 protein is CASSLGQLGEKLFF. In nucleotides, the CDR3 is TGTGCCAGCAGCTTAGGACAGCTGGGTGAAAAACTGTTTTTT.

This clone was counted a single time. The V and J genes are TRBV7-9 and TRBJ1-3; D unclear. V was shortened by 3 bases and J by 3 bases, with 3 bases between the two germline ends. The CDR3 is made up of 12 amino acids. CDR1 SEHNR and CDR2 FQNEAQ come from the germline V gene (reference sequence). CDR3 amino acids: CASSFGGNTIYF. The CDR3 coding sequence is TGTGCCAGCAGCTTCGGTGGAAACACCATATATTTT.

This rearrangement joins TRBV21-1 to TRBJ2-4; the table assigns TRBD2, which was not confirmed against the DNA. TRBV21-1 is given as a pseudogene. The length of the CDR3 is 15 residues. This chain's CDR3 is CASSPPGLTGNIQYF. The DNA for the CDR3 is TGTGCCAGCAGCCCGCCGGGACTTACTGGGAACATTCAGTACTTC.

This rearrangement joins TRBV2 to TRBJ2-1, with 7 bases that match TRBD1. The CDR3 is 12 amino acids. V lost 2 bases and J lost 14; bases outside the gene matches: 6. From germline, CDR1 is SNHLY and CDR2 FYNNEI. The CDR3 coding sequence is TGTGCCAGCAGTGAAAATACCCAGGGGGAGTTCTTC. It is translated as CASSENTQGEFF. The full variable domain, rest sourced from reference TRBV2 and TRBJ2-1, is EPEVTQTPSHQVTQMGQEVILRCVPISNHLYFYWYRQILGQKVEFLVSFYNNEISEKSEIFDDQFSVERPDGSNFTLKIRSTKLEDSAMYFCASSENTQGEFFGPGTRLTVL.

The V call is TRBV6-5, the J call TRBJ1-1; 7 bases agree with TRBD1. V trimming: 4 bases; J trimming: 10 bases; junction bases outside the gene matches: 3. Germline V lookup: CDR1 MNHEY, CDR2 SVGAGI. This CDR3 comprises 11 residues. The CDR3 reads CASSSQGSAFF. In nucleotides, the CDR3 is TGTGCCAGCAGTTCACAGGGGTCAGCTTTCTTT.

The V gene is TRBV7-9, the J gene TRBJ2-7; D gene uncertain. Germline CDR1 and CDR2: SEHNR and FQNEAQ (reference sequence). Trimming cost V 5 bases and J 5 bases, with 13 bases left between them. CDR3 length equals 13 residues. The CDR3 nucleotides are TGTGCCAGCAGCCCCTTAGCTTGGGACGAGCAGTACTTC. Amino acid sequence: CASSPLAWDEQYF.